The present T cell receptor (beta chain) was sequenced within a study of blood T cell repertoires in COVID-19. Study background: Collection of acute and convalescent COVID-19 samples took place in the United States, Italy and Spain. PBMCs, B-cell-depleted T cells, or T cells were the source of the cDNA or gDNA that made up the material.

Authors' methods: Amplifying reference gene primers gave estimates of nucleated cell counts. Here immunoSEQ multiplex PCR was the method, and the copy in TCRdb shows in-frame clones only, minus some. From that table come the V and J calls and clone size; the DNA was used to work out D and trimming. The repertoire holds around 15,000 clones, with approximately 86% as singletons. This TCR derives from a human donor in a cohort sampled during active COVID-19. The sample was peripheral blood.

Here the CDR3 DNA reads TGTGCCAGCAGCCACGCGGCTACAGGGTCCAATACAGATACGCAGTATTTT. It yields the protein CASSHAATGSNTDTQYF. The rearrangement links TRBV4-2 to TRBJ2-3; maybe TRBD1 (6 bases). The germline V gene encodes CDR1 LGHNA and CDR2 YNFKEQ. V was shortened by 3 bases and J by 3 bases, with 19 bases between the two germline ends. There are 17 residues in the CDR3.